This T cell receptor (beta chain) was identified during a study of control samples from healthy donors and cancer patients. With 1 base removed from V and 8 bases from J, the gap between germline ends came to 11 bases. The CDR3 contains 13 residues. The V gene's germline CDR1 is MNHNS and CDR2 SASEGT. Here immunoSEQ multiplex PCR was the method, and the copy in TCRdb shows in-frame clones only, minus some. The repertoire includes roughly 190,000 clones, about 90% of them detected once, and approximately 2% sits in the top ten. The TCR was taken from a man aged 25 to 40 in good health. The chain links TRBV6-1 to TRBJ1-1, with D tentatively TRBD1 (5 bases). Sequenced material: blood. The CDR3 sequence: CASSEVRVAEAFF. The CDR3 coding sequence is TGTGCCAGCAGTGAAGTCAGGGTCGCCGAAGCTTTCTTT.